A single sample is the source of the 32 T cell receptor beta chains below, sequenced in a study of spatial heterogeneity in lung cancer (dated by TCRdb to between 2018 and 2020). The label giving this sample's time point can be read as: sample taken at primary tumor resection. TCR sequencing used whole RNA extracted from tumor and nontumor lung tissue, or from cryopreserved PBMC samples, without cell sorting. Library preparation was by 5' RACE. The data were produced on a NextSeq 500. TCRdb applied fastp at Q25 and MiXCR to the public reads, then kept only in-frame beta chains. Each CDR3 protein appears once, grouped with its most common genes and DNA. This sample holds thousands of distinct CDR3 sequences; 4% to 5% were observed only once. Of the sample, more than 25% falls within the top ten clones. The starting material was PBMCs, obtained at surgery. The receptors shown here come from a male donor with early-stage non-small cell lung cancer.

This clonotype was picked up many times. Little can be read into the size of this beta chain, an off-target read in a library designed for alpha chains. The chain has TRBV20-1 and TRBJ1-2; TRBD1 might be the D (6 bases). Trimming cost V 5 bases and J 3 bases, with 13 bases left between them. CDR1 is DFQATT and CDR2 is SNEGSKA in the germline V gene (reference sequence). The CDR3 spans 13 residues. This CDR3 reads CSASLGGDYGYTF. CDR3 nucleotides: TGCAGTGCTTCCCTTGGGGGCGACTATGGCTACACCTTC.

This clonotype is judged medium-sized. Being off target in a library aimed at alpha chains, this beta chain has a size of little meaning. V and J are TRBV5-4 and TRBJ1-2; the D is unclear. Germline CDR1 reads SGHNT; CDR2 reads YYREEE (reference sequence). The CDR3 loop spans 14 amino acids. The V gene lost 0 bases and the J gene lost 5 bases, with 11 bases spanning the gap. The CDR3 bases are TGTGCCAGCAGCTTGGCCCGCCGAGGGTATGGCTACACCTTC. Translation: CASSLARRGYGYTF.

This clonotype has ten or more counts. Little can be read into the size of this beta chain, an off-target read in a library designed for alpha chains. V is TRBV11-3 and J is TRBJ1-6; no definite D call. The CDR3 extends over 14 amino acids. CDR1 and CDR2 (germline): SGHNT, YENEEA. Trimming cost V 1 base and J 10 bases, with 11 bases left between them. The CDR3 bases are TGTGCCAGCAGCTTAGGCCCAGGAGCGTCACCCCTCCACTTT. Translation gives CASSLGPGASPLHF.

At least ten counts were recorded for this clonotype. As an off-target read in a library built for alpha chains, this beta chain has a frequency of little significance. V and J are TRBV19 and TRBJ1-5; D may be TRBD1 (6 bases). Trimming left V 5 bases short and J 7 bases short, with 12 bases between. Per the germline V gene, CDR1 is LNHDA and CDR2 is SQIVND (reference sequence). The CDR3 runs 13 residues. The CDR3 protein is CASSLQGLQPQHF. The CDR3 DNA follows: TGTGCCAGTAGTCTACAGGGATTACAGCCCCAGCATTTT.

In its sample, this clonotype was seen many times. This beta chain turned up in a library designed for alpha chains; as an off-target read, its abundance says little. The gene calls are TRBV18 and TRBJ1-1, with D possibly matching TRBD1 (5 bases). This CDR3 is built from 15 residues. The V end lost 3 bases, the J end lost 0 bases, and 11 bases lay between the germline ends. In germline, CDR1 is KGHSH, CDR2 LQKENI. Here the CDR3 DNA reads TGTGCCAGCTCACCGGGAGGGACCATGAACACTGAAGCTTTCTTT. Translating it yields CASSPGGTMNTEAFF.

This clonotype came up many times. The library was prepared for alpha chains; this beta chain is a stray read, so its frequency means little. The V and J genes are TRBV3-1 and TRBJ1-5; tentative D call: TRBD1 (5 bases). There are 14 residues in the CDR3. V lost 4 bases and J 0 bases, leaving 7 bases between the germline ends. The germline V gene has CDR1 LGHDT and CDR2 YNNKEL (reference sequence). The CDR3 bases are TGTGCCAGCAGCCGGGGGAATAGCAATCAGCCCCAGCATTTT. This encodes CASSRGNSNQPQHF.

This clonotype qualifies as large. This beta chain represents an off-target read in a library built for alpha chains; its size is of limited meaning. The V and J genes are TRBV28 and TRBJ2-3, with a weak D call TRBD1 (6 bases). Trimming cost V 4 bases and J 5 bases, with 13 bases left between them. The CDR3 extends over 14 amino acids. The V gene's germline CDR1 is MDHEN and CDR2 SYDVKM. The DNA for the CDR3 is TGTGCCAGCAGTTCGGACAGTACTCAAGATACGCAGTATTTT. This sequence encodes CASSSDSTQDTQYF.

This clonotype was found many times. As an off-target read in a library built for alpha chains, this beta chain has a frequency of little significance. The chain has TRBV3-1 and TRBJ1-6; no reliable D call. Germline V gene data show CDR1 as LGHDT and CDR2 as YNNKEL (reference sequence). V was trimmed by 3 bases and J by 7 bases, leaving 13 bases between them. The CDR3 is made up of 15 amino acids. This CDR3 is CASSQSGKTNSPLHF. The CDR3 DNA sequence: TGTGCCAGCAGCCAGTCGGGCAAGACCAATTCACCCCTCCACTTT.

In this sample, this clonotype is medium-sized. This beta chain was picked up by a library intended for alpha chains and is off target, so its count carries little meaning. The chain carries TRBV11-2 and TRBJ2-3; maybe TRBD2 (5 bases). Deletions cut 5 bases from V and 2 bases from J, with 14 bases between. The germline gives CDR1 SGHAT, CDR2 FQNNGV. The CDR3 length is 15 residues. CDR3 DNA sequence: TGTGCCAGCAGCCTCCGAGGGCAGGTCACAGATACGCAGTATTTT. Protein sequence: CASSLRGQVTDTQYF.

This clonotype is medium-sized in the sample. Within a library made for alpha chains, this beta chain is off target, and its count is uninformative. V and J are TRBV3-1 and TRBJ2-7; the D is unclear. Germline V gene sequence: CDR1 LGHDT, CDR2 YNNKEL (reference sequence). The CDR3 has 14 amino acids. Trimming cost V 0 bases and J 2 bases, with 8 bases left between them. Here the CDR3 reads CASSQDWTTYEQYF. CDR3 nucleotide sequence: TGTGCCAGCAGCCAAGATTGGACGACCTACGAGCAGTACTTC.

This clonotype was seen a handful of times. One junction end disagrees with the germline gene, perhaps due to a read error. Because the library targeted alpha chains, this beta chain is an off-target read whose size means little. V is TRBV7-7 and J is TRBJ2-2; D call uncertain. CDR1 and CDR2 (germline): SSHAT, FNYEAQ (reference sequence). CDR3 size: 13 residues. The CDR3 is CASSLVETGELFF. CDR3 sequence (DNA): TGTGCTAGCAGCTTAGTCGAGACCGGGGAGCTGTTTTTT.

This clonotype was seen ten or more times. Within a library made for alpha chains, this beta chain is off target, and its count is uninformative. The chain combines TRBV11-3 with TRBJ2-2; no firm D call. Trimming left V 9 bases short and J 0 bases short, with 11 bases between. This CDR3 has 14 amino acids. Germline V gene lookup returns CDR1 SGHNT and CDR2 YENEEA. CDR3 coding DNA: TGTGCCAGTCGGCTATACGCGAACACCGGGGAGCTGTTTTTT. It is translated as CASRLYANTGELFF.

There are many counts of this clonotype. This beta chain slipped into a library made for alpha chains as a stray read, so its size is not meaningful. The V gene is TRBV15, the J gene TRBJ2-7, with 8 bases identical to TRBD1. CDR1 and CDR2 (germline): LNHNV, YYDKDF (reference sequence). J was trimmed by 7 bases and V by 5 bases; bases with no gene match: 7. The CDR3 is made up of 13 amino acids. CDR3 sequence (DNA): TGTGCCACCAGCCCCCGACAGGGGAAAGAGCAGTACTTC. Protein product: CATSPRQGKEQYF.

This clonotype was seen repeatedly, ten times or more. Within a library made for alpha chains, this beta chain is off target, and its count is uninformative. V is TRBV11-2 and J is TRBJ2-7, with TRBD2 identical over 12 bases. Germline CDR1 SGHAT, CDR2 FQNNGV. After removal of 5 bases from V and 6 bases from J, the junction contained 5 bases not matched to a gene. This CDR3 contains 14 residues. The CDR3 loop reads CASSPSGGAGEQYF. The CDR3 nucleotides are TGTGCCAGCAGCCCTAGCGGGGGGGCCGGCGAGCAGTACTTC.

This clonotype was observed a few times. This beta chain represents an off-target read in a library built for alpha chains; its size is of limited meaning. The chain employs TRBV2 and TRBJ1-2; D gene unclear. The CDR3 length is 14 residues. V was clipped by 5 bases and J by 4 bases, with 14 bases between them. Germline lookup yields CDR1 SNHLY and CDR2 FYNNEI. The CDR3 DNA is TGTGCCAGCAGTTTTGAGGGATCTATCTATGGCTACACCTTC. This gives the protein CASSFEGSIYGYTF.

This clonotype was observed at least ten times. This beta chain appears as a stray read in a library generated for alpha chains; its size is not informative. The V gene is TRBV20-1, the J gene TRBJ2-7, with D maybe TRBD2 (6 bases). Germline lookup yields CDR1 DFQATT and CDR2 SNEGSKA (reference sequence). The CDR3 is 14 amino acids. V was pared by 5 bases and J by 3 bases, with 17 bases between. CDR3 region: CSAGPGERGYEQYF. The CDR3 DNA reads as TGCAGTGCTGGTCCGGGGGAAAGAGGCTACGAGCAGTACTTC.

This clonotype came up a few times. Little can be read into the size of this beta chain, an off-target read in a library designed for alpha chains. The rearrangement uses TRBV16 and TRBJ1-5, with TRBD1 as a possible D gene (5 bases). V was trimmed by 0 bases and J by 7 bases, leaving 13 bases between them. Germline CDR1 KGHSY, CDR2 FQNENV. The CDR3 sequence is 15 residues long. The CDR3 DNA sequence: TGTGCCAGCAGCCAATCGGGACCCCTTCCCCAGCCCCAGCATTTT. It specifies CASSQSGPLPQPQHF.

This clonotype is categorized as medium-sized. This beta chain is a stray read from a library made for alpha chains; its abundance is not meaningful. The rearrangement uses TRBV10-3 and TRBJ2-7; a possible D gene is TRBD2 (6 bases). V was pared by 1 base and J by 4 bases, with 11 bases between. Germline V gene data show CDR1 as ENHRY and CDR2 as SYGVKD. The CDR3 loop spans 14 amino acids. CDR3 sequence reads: CAISEFTGGYEQYF. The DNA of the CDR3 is TGTGCCATCAGTGAGTTTACCGGGGGTTACGAGCAGTACTTC.

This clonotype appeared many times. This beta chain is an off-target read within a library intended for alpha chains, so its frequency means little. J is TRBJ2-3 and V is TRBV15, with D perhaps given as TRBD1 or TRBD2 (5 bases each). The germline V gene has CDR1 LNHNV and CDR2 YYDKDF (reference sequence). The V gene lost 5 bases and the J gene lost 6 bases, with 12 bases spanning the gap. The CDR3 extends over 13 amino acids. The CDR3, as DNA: TGTGCCACCAGCCGGGACCTAGGGGATACGCAGTATTTT. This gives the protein CATSRDLGDTQYF.

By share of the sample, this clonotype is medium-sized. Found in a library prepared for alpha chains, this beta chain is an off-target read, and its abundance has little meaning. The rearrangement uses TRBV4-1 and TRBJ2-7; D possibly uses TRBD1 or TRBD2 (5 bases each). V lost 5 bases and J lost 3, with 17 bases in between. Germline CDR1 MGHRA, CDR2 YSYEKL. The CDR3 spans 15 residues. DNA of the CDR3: TGCGCCAGCAGCGCAAATCGGGACGTTAGCTACGAGCAGTACTTC. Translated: CASSANRDVSYEQYF.

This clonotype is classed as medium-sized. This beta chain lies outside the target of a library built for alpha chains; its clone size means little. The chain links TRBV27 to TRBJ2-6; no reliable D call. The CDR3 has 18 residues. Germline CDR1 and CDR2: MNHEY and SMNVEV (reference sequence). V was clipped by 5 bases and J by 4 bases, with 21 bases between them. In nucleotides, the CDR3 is TGTGCCAGCAGTCAACAGTTTCCTCTTGGTCGAGGGGCCAACGTCCTGACTTTC. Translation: CASSQQFPLGRGANVLTF.

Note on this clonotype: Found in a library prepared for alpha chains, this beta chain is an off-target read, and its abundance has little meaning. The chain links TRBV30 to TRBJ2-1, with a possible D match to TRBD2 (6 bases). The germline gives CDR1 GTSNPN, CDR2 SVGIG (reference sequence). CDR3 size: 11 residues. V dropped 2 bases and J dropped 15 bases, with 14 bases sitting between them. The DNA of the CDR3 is TGTGCCTGGAGTAAGGGACTGGGGCGGTTCTTC. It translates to CAWSKGLGRFF.

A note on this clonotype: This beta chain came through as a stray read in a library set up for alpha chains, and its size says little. CDR3 coding DNA: TGCAGCGTTGTCCCGACGACCGGGGAGCTGTTTTTT. It translates to CSVVPTTGELFF. This rearrangement joins TRBV29-1 to TRBJ2-2; no definite D call. Per germline, CDR1 SQVTM and CDR2 ANQGSEA. The V gene lost 4 bases and the J gene lost 5 bases, with 8 bases spanning the gap. The CDR3 runs to 12 residues.

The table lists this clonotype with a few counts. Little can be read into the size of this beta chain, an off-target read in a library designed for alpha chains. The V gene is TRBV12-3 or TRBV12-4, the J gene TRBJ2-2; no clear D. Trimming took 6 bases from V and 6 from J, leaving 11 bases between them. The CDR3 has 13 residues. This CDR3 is CASSPLGSGELFF. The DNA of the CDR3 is TGTGCCAGCAGCCCCTTAGGGTCCGGGGAGCTGTTTTTT.

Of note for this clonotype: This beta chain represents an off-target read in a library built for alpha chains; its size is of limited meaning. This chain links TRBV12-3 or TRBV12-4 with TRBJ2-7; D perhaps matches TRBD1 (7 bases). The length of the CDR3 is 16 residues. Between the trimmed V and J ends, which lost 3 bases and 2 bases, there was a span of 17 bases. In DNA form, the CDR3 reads TGTGCCAGCAGTTTTTGGCGGGACAGCCCTACCTACGAGCAGTACTTC. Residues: CASSFWRDSPTYEQYF.

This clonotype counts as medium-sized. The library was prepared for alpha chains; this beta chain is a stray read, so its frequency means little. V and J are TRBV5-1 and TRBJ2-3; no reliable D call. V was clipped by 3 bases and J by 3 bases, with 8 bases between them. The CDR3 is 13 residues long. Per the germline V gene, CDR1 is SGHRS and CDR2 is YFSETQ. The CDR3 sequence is CASSWSGTDTQYF. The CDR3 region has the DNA TGCGCCAGCAGCTGGTCAGGAACAGATACGCAGTATTTT.

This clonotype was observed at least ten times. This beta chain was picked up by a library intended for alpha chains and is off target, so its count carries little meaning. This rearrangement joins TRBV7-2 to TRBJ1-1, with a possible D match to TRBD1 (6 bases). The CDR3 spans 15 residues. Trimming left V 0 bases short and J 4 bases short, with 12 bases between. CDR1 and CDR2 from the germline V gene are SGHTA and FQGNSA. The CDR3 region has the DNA TGTGCCAGCAGCTTAGCGCTAAGGGGGTTCACTGAAGCTTTCTTT. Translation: CASSLALRGFTEAFF.

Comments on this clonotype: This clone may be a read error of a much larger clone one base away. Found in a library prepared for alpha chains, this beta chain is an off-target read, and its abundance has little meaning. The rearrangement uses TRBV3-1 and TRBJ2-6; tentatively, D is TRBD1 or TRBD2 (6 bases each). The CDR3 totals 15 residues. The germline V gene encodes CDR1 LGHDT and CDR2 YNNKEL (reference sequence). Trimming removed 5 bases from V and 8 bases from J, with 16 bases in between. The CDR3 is CASSTQTRGTNVLTF. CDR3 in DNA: TGTGCCAGCAGCACTCAGACTAGGGGGACCAACGTCCTGACTTTC.

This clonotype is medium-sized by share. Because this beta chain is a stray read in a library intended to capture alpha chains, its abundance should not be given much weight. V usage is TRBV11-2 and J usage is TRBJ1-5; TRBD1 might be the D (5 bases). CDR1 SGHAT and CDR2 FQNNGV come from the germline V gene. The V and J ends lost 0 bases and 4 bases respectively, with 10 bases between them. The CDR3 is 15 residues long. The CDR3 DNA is TGTGCCAGCAGCTTAGATCCCGGGGCAAATCAGCCCCAGCATTTT. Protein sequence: CASSLDPGANQPQHF.

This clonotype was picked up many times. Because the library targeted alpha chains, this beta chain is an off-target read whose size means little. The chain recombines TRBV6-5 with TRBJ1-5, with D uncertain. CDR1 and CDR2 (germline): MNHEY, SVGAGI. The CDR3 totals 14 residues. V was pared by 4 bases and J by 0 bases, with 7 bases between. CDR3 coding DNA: TGTGCCAGCAGTTCCCTCTTTAGCAATCAGCCCCAGCATTTT. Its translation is CASSSLFSNQPQHF.

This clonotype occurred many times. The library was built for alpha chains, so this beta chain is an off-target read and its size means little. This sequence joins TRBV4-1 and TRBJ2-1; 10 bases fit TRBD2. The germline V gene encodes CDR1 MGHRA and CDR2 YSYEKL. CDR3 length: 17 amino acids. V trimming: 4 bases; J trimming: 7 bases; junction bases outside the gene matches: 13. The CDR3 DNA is TGCGCCAGCAGCCGCGGCGGACTAGCGGTATTAGGGAATGAGCAGTTCTTC. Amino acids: CASSRGGLAVLGNEQFF.

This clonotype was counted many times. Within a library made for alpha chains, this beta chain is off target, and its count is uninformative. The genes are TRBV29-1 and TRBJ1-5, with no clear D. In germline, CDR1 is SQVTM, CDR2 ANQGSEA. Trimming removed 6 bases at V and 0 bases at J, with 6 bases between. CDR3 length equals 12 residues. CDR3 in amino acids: CSVVDSNQPQHF. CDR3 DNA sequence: TGCAGCGTCGTAGATAGCAATCAGCCCCAGCATTTT.